This T cell receptor (beta chain) was sequenced for a study of T cells in women clearing cervical HPV infection. Study-level background: Cases' blood sampling followed lesion detection by median about 150 days (90 to 200).

As regards this clone: Read coverage stops 3 residues before the CDR3 terminus; the germline J gene supplies the remainder.

TCRdb keeps only in-frame clones here, not all; method: immunoSEQ multiplex PCR. Here the sample table reports over 45,000 clones. The germline V gene encodes CDR1 MNHNS and CDR2 SASEGT. This CDR3 spans 16 amino acids. Unmatched junction bases numbered 5, after V lost 4 bases and J lost 0 bases. This chain links TRBV6-1 with TRBJ2-1; 8 bases agree with TRBD2. The clonotype was recovered from a woman between 18 and 69 years old with a cervical HPV16 infection that either progressed to CIN3+ or cleared (not recorded which). The sequenced sample was blood buffy coat. CDR3 sequence reads: CASSGEREISYNEQFF. Partial CDR3 DNA: TGTGCCAGCAGTGGGGAGCGGGAGATCTCCTACAATGAG.